This TCR beta chain was sequenced during a study of shared clonotypes between healthy human individuals. Clones were sequenced by immunoSEQ multiplex PCR, and TCRdb holds only the in-frame ones, with some missing. The repertoire holds more than 150,000 clones, with approximately 61% as singletons. Sequences were obtained from memory CD4+ T cells sorted from blood. The sample's subset: CD45RA-negative fraction. The TCR originated in a man aged 25 to 40 in good health.

CDR3 residues: CASSLGTGVYEQYF. The CDR3 DNA reads TGCGCCAGCAGCTTAGGGACAGGGGTCTACGAGCAGTACTTC. The J gene is TRBJ2-7, the V gene TRBV5-1, with 10 positions matching TRBD1. Germline CDR1 reads SGHRS; CDR2 reads YFSETQ. The J segment lost 3 bases and the V segment lost 2 bases, leaving 2 bases of the junction unmatched. CDR3 length: 14 amino acids.